A selection of T cell receptor beta chains follows, all from one sample in a study of T cells in Graves' hyperthyroidism and ophthalmopathy. MiXCR, run by TCRdb on the multiplex PCR reads, gives a single entry per CDR3 protein. The data show over 450,000 distinct CDR3 sequences, about 15% seen once. Source material: blood. These receptors came from a woman under 30 with Graves' hyperthyroidism. Each CDR3 is given with its conserved first and last residue. A D gene is named only where the DNA matches it firmly. Clone size, where shown, is once, few, many, or a class for clones that have expanded.

>TRBD2|many|TRBJ2-5|TRBV4-2
TGTGCCAGCAGCCAAGGGACTAGCGGACAGTACCAAGAGACCCAGTACTTC
CASSQGTSGQYQETQYF
>NA|few|TRBJ2-2|TRBV10-1
TGCGCCAGCAGCCGGGACCCCTACGCCGGGGAGCTGTTTTTT
CASSRDPYAGELFF
>TRBD2|few|TRBJ2-3|TRBV20-1
TGCAGTGCTGGCGTCCTAGCGGGAGGGCCCACAGATACGCAGTATTTT
CSAGVLAGGPTDTQYF
>TRBD1|many|TRBJ1-2|TRBV19
TGTGCCAGTAGTACCCCGACAGGGGCGTTTAGTGGCTACACCTTC
CASSTPTGAFSGYTF
>NA|many|TRBJ2-5|TRBV19
TGTGCCAGTAGCGAACTAGCCTGGGAGACCCAGTACTTC
CASSELAWETQYF
>NA|NA|TRBJ2-7|TRBV3-1
TGTGCCAGCAGCCAAGAAAGGGTCTCCGGCGAGCAGTACTTC
CASSQERVSGEQYF
>TRBD2|NA|TRBJ2-5|TRBV13
TGTGCCAGCAGCTCCCAGCCCCTAGCGGGACGGTATCGGGATGCGGAGACCCAGTACTTC
CASSSQPLAGRYRDAETQYF
>TRBD2|many|TRBJ2-7|TRBV19
TGTGCCAGTAGTATCCGGACTAGCGGGAGTGGTCGCTCCTACGAGCAGTACTTC
CASSIRTSGSGRSYEQYF
>TRBD2|few|TRBJ2-1|TRBV6-1
TGTGCCAGCAGTAGCGGGATCTCCTACAATGAGCAGTTCTTC
CASSSGISYNEQFF
>TRBD1|many|TRBJ1-2|TRBV3-1
TGTGCCAGCAGCCAAACAGGGGACTATGGCTACACCTTC
CASSQTGDYGYTF
>NA|NA|TRBJ1-2|TRBV4-1
TGCGCCAGCAGCCACCCTCCGGGACAAGGATTCTATGGCTACACCTTC
CASSHPPGQGFYGYTF
>NA|NA|TRBJ1-1|TRBV10-3
TGTGCCATCAGTCAACAAAGGGATACTGAAGCTTTCTTT
CAISQQRDTEAFF
>TRBD1|many|TRBJ1-2|TRBV19
TGTGCCAGTAGTATAGACGACAGGGCCCTCTATGGCTACACCTTC
CASSIDDRALYGYTF
>NA|NA|TRBJ1-2|TRBV29-1
TGCAGCGTTGCTTCAGGGATCTATGGCTACACCTTC
CSVASGIYGYTF
>NA|NA|TRBJ1-4|TRBV4-1
TGCGCCAGCAGCCAAGTTTCGAGTGAAAAACTGTTTTTT
CASSQVSSEKLFF
>TRBD1|many|TRBJ1-1|TRBV12-3/TRBV12-4
TGTGCCAGCAGCGGACAGGGAGGCACTGAAGCTTTCTTT
CASSGQGGTEAFF
>NA|many|TRBJ2-3|TRBV7-9
TGTGCCAGCAGTGGAGACAGGTTCTTCTCCAGCACAGATACGCAGTATTTT
CASSGDRFFSSTDTQYF
>TRBD1|many|TRBJ1-1|TRBV7-3
TGTGCCAGCAGCTCTTGGGACAGGGGGCTACACACTGAAGCTTTCTTT
CASSSWDRGLHTEAFF
>TRBD2|NA|TRBJ2-1|TRBV6-1
TGTGCCAGCAGGTATGCGGGAGAATACAATGAGCAGTTCTTC
CASRYAGEYNEQFF
>NA|many|TRBJ2-7|TRBV24-1
TGTGCCACCAGCCAGGGATCCTACGAGCAGTACTTC
CATSQGSYEQYF
>NA|many|TRBJ2-5|TRBV20-1
TGCAGTGCTAGAGATAGGCGGTTCCAAGAGACCCAGTACTTC
CSARDRRFQETQYF
>TRBD2|many|TRBJ2-2|TRBV20-1
TGCAGTGCTATTAGACTAGCGGCCGAGAACACCGGGGAGCTGTTTTTT
CSAIRLAAENTGELFF
>NA|many|TRBJ1-6|TRBV3-1
TGTGCCAGCAGCCTAAACAGGGATCCCTCACCCCTCCACTTT
CASSLNRDPSPLHF
>NA|many|TRBJ2-1|TRBV3-1
TGTGCCAGCAGCCCGGACTCCTCCTACAATGAGCAGTTCTTC
CASSPDSSYNEQFF
>NA|many|TRBJ1-2|TRBV24-1
TGTGCCACCAGTGACGTTAACTATGGCTACACCTTC
CATSDVNYGYTF
>NA|many|TRBJ1-5|TRBV19
TGTGCCAGTAGTTCTCCGGTGGGTCGAGGGAATCAGCCCCAGCATTTT
CASSSPVGRGNQPQHF
>NA|many|TRBJ1-1|TRBV6-1
TGTGCCAGCATCGACAGAACTAGAGTCGAGATGAACACTGAAGCTTTCTTT
CASIDRTRVEMNTEAFF
>NA|few|TRBJ2-1|TRBV4-1
TGCGCCAGCAGCCAAGAAAGAAGCGGCAGGGGTGGTGACAATGAGCAGTTCTTC
CASSQERSGRGGDNEQFF
>TRBD2|many|TRBJ2-3|TRBV7-2
TGTGCCAGCAGCCCGGGGTCGACTAGCGGGAGCACAGATACGCAGTATTTT
CASSPGSTSGSTDTQYF
>NA|many|TRBJ1-1|TRBV11-3
TGTGCCAGCAGCTGGACCGGGGGCTCGAACACTGAAGCTTTCTTT
CASSWTGGSNTEAFF
>TRBD2|many|TRBJ2-7|TRBV3-1
TGTGCCAGCAGCCTGACTAGCGTCTCCTACGAGCAGTACTTC
CASSLTSVSYEQYF
>TRBD2|few|TRBJ2-6|TRBV3-1
TGTGCCAGCAGCCCGCTAGCGGGAGGGCTGTCTGGGGCCAACGTCCTGACTTTC
CASSPLAGGLSGANVLTF
>TRBD1|NA|TRBJ1-1|TRBV2
TGTGCCAGCGTACAGGGGGCAAAGGCGAGTGTGAACACTGAGGCTTTCTTT
CASVQGAKASVNTEAFF
>NA|many|TRBJ1-6|TRBV7-9
TGTGCCAGCAGCCTAGGCGACCCACCCCTCCACTTT
CASSLGDPPLHF
>NA|many|TRBJ1-1|TRBV19
TGTGCCAGTAGTTGGGGAACAGGGCTGTACACTGAAGCTTTCTTT
CASSWGTGLYTEAFF
>NA|many|TRBJ2-7|TRBV18
TGTGCCAGCTCTCGAAATAGCGGTATTAGCTCCTACGAGCAGTACTTC
CASSRNSGISSYEQYF
>TRBD2|NA|TRBJ2-2|TRBV5-1
TGCGCCAGCAACTCGGGGGGGTCGAACACCGGGGAGCTGTTTTTT
CASNSGGSNTGELFF
>NA|many|TRBJ1-1|TRBV29-1
TGCAGCGTTGAAGAGCGGGGACTCAGGGCTGAAGCTTTCTTT
CSVEERGLRAEAFF
>TRBD2|many|TRBJ2-1|TRBV5-1
TGCGCCAGCAGCACTTCTAGCGGGAGGTACAATGAGCAGTTCTTC
CASSTSSGRYNEQFF
>NA|many|TRBJ2-1|TRBV2
TGTGCCAGCAGTGATATATCCTACAATGAGCAGTTCTTC
CASSDISYNEQFF
>NA|many|TRBJ2-5|TRBV18
TGTGCCAGCACTGCCCAAGACCAAGAGACCCAGTACTTC
CASTAQDQETQYF
>NA|NA|TRBJ2-7|TRBV2
TGTGCCAGCAGTGAGACTCAGGGTTACGAGCAGTACTTC
CASSETQGYEQYF
>TRBD2|NA|TRBJ2-7|TRBV20-1
TGCAGTGCCTGGACTAGCGCCTCCTACGAGCAGTACTTC
CSAWTSASYEQYF
>TRBD1|many|TRBJ1-2|TRBV7-8
TGTGCCAGCAGCTCGCGGGACAGGGGTAACTATGGCTACACCTTC
CASSSRDRGNYGYTF
>NA|many|TRBJ2-3|TRBV10-3
TGTGCCATCAGTGAGTGGGCCTCGGATACGCAGTATTTT
CAISEWASDTQYF
>NA|many|TRBJ2-3|TRBV20-1
TGCAGTGCTAGAGATCTAGGAAATAACACAGATACGCAGTATTTT
CSARDLGNNTDTQYF
>NA|few|TRBJ2-2|TRBV3-1
TGTGCCAGCAGCCAAGACTTTCCCTGGGCGCCCACCGGGGAGCTGTTTTTT
CASSQDFPWAPTGELFF
>TRBD1|few|TRBJ1-5|TRBV11-2
TGTGCCAGCAGCCCAGAGACAGGGTCTGGCAATCAGCCCCAGCATTTT
CASSPETGSGNQPQHF
>TRBD2|few|TRBJ2-3|TRBV6-4
TGTGCCAGCAGAGGGACAACTAGCGGGAGCCCAGATACGCAGTATTTT
CASRGTTSGSPDTQYF
>NA|NA|TRBJ1-6|TRBV13
TGTGCCAGCAGCCCTCGGACCGTCTATAATTCACCCCTCCACTTT
CASSPRTVYNSPLHF
>TRBD2|many|TRBJ2-3|TRBV7-3
TGTGCCAGCAGCTCTAGCGGGGGTAGCACAGATACGCAGTATTTT
CASSSSGGSTDTQYF
>NA|NA|TRBJ2-1|TRBV4-1
TGCGCCAGCAGCCAAACGAACAGCATTGAGCAGTTCTTC
CASSQTNSIEQFF
>NA|NA|TRBJ1-2|TRBV6-6
TGTGCCAGCAGTTACTCGGTGGACGCGTCCTATGGCTACACCTTC
CASSYSVDASYGYTF
>TRBD2|few|TRBJ2-3|TRBV7-8
TGTGCCTTCGGTAGCGGGATTAGCACAGATACGCAGTATTTT
CAFGSGISTDTQYF
>NA|many|TRBJ2-1|TRBV7-2
TGTGCCAGCAGCTTAAGCGGCCGGATCAATGAGCAGTTCTTC
CASSLSGRINEQFF
>NA|many|TRBJ1-1|TRBV2
TGTGCCAGCAGTGAAACAGAAGCTTTCTTT
CASSETEAFF
>NA|NA|TRBJ2-5|TRBV11-3
TGTGCCAGCAGCTTAGATCAGGGTTTCGAGACCCAGTACTTC
CASSLDQGFETQYF